The 21 T cell receptor beta chains below come from one sample, sequenced in a study of regulatory T cells in long-lasting Graves disease. Arm-PCR of CDR3 regions with iRepertoire HTBI primers generated TCR beta libraries. TCRdb re-derived calls from the multiplex PCR reads in MiXCR, one entry per CDR3 protein. The table shows 500,000 or so distinct CDR3 sequences, with roughly 15% occurring only once. Time point of the sample: newly diagnosed GD, antithyroid drugs for less than 3 months. Preparation of the TCR library used RNA extracted from PBMCs. The same specimen was also included in a second study, on T cells in Graves' hyperthyroidism and ophthalmopathy.

The sample was peripheral blood mononuclear cells (PBMCs), taken at new diagnosis, from a patient treated with antithyroid drugs. The receptors come from a man in his forties with Graves disease.

This clonotype was detected only a few times. This chain joins TRBV5-1 and TRBJ1-2; 7 bases agree with TRBD1. The CDR3 runs 14 residues. Germline V lookup: CDR1 SGHRS, CDR2 YFSETQ. Trimming cost V 8 bases and J 8 bases; bases outside gene matches: 15. CDR3 protein: CASFTGTDYNGYTF. The CDR3 DNA reads as TGCGCCAGTTTTACCGGGACAGACTATAACGGCTACACCTTC.

A note on this clonotype: This likely came from a read error, as a far larger clone is one base away. The chain carries TRBV28 and TRBJ2-4; tentatively, D is TRBD1 or TRBD2 (5 bases each). V lost 5 bases and J lost 12, with 14 bases in between. The CDR3 is 12 residues long. The germline CDR1 and CDR2 sequences are MDHEN and SYDVKM. CDR3 protein: CASSDSRGDQYF. The CDR3 region has the DNA TGTGCCAGCAGTGATTCCAGAGGGGATCAGTACTTC.

The V gene is TRBV19, the J gene TRBJ2-1; D possibly corresponds to TRBD1 (6 bases). CDR1 and CDR2 from the germline V gene are LNHDA and SQIVND (reference sequence). V was pared by 10 bases and J by 4 bases, with 20 bases between. This CDR3 has 15 amino acids. CDR3 region: CAKGTPGHKYNEQFF. The CDR3 DNA reads TGTGCCAAAGGAACTCCGGGACATAAGTACAATGAGCAGTTCTTC. Drawing the rest from reference TRBV19 and TRBJ2-1, the complete variable domain is DGGITQSPKYLFRKEGQNVTLSCEQNLNHDAMYWYRQDPGQGLRLIYYSQIVNDFQKGDIAEGYSVSREKKESFPLTVTSAQKNPTAFYLCAKGTPGHKYNEQFFGPGTRLTVL.

This clonotype was detected ten times or more. The rearrangement uses TRBV28 and TRBJ2-5; 13 bases fit TRBD2. Germline CDR1 reads MDHEN; CDR2 reads SYDVKM. Trimming took 1 base from V and 9 from J; bases not matched to a gene: 8. The CDR3 is 16 residues long. The CDR3 loop is CASSLSGTSGEKAQYF. The CDR3 nucleotides read TGTGCCAGCAGTTTATCCGGGACTAGCGGGGAAAAGGCCCAGTACTTC.

This clonotype was seen a few times. The chain uses TRBV12-3 or TRBV12-4 and TRBJ2-1; TRBD2 aligns across 8 bases. V shed 5 bases and J 5 bases; nucleotides not matched to a gene: 11. CDR3 length: 16 amino acids. The CDR3: CASSEFSSGHNNEQFF. CDR3 sequence (DNA): TGTGCCAGCAGTGAGTTCTCTAGCGGGCACAACAATGAGCAGTTCTTC.

This clonotype was picked up a small number of times. J is TRBJ2-7 and V is TRBV2; D might be TRBD2 (6 bases). Germline CDR1 and CDR2: SNHLY and FYNNEI. This CDR3 is 16 amino acids long. V shed 1 base and J shed 4 bases, with 17 bases lying between them. CDR3: CASSEEMGGWRYEQYF. DNA of the CDR3: TGTGCCAGCAGTGAAGAGATGGGGGGTTGGCGTTACGAGCAGTACTTC.

Comments on this clonotype: A read error is the likely source, as a far larger clone sits one nucleotide away. V and J are TRBV3-1 and TRBJ2-1, with 9 bases fitting TRBD1. Germline CDR1 is LGHDT and CDR2 is YNNKEL (reference sequence). Trimming cost V 3 bases and J 7 bases; bases outside gene matches: 1. This CDR3 contains 13 residues. This chain's CDR3 is CASSQTGGNEQFF. The CDR3 DNA reads TGTGCCAGCAGCCAGACAGGGGGGAATGAGCAGTTCTTC.

This rearrangement joins TRBV6-5 to TRBJ2-7, with D possibly matching TRBD2 (5 bases). With 4 bases removed from V and 9 bases from J, the gap between germline ends came to 25 bases. The CDR3 extends over 16 amino acids. CDR1 is MNHEY and CDR2 is SVGAGI in the germline V gene. CDR3 loop: CASSFKYGVNDAGQYF. The CDR3 DNA is TGTGCCAGCAGTTTTAAATATGGAGTCAACGATGCGGGGCAGTACTTC.

A word on this clonotype: Given a much more abundant clone one base away, this may be a read error. The chain uses TRBV2 and TRBJ2-3; D possibly matches TRBD1 or TRBD2 (5 bases each). V lost 6 bases and J lost 4, with 11 bases in between. Germline values: CDR1 SNHLY, CDR2 FYNNEI. The CDR3 contains 13 residues. The CDR3 reads CASSWDDPDTQYF. In nucleotides, the CDR3 is TGTGCCAGCAGCTGGGACGACCCAGATACGCAGTATTTT. The full variable domain, its missing parts supplied by reference TRBV2 and TRBJ2-3, is EPEVTQTPSHQVTQMGQEVILRCVPISNHLYFYWYRQILGQKVEFLVSFYNNEISEKSEIFDDQFSVERPDGSNFTLKIRSTKLEDSAMYFCASSWDDPDTQYFGPGTRLTVL.

CDR3 region: CASSEGQNTGELFF. The CDR3 DNA sequence: TGTGCCAGTAGTGAGGGACAGAACACCGGGGAGCTGTTTTTT. The gene calls are TRBV19 and TRBJ2-2, with a tentative D call TRBD1 (6 bases). Germline CDR1 reads LNHDA; CDR2 reads SQIVND (reference sequence). Trimming left V 5 bases short and J 1 base short, with 8 bases between. The CDR3 contains 14 residues. Full variable domain (outside the CDR3, taken from reference TRBV19 and TRBJ2-2): DGGITQSPKYLFRKEGQNVTLSCEQNLNHDAMYWYRQDPGQGLRLIYYSQIVNDFQKGDIAEGYSVSREKKESFPLTVTSAQKNPTAFYLCASSEGQNTGELFFGEGSRLTVL.

The chain has TRBV27 and TRBJ1-5, with D perhaps TRBD1 (5 bases). The CDR3 is 17 residues long. V gave up 5 bases and J gave up 2 bases, with 19 bases separating them. From germline, CDR1 is MNHEY and CDR2 SMNVEV (reference sequence). The CDR3 sequence: CASSPRDGSMGNQPQHF. The CDR3 DNA reads as TGTGCCAGCAGTCCGCGGGACGGTTCTATGGGCAATCAGCCCCAGCATTTT.

There are many counts of this clonotype. The V call is TRBV5-1, the J call TRBJ2-1, with D maybe TRBD1 (5 bases). Germline CDR1 SGHRS, CDR2 YFSETQ. The germline V and J ends were trimmed by 0 bases and 0 bases, with 10 bases remaining between them. This CDR3 is built from 16 residues. CDR3 protein: CASSLARQSSYNEQFF. The CDR3 DNA follows: TGCGCCAGCAGCTTGGCGCGACAGAGCTCCTACAATGAGCAGTTCTTC.

Note on this clonotype: This sequence may be a read error, since a much larger clone differs from it by one base. The V gene is TRBV29-1, the J gene TRBJ2-5, with D perhaps TRBD1 (6 bases). V was shortened by 4 bases and J by 11 bases, with 17 bases between the two germline ends. The CDR3 consists of 12 residues. Germline assignment: CDR1 SQVTM and CDR2 ANQGSEA. The CDR3 region is CSVGREGGEQYF. The DNA of the CDR3 is TGCAGCGTTGGGCGAGAAGGGGGTGAGCAGTACTTC. Supplemented by reference TRBV29-1 and TRBJ2-5, the full variable domain reads SAVISQKPSRDICQRGTSLTIQCQVDSQVTMMFWYRQQPGQSLTLIATANQGSEATYESGFVIDKFPISRPNLTFSTLTVSNMSPEDSSIYLCSVGREGGEQYFGPGTRLLVL.

Turning to this clonotype: Possible read error: a much larger clone is one base away. The V and J genes are TRBV2 and TRBJ2-1; D gene uncertain. Looked up from germline, CDR1 is SNHLY and CDR2 is FYNNEI. The CDR3 spans 12 residues. The CDR3: CASSEEGPPRSF. The CDR3 region has the DNA TGTGCCAGCAGTGAAGAAGGTCCTCCAAGGTCCTTC.

This clonotype was seen repeatedly, ten times or more. This chain links TRBV28 with TRBJ2-5; TRBD2 aligns across 8 bases. The ends lost 4 bases at V and 3 bases at J; junction bases unmatched: 13. This CDR3 contains 17 residues. Germline values: CDR1 MDHEN, CDR2 SYDVKM. The CDR3, as DNA: TGTGCCAGCAGTTCATTCAACCTCTTGACTAGCGAAGAGACCCAGTACTTC. It is translated as CASSSFNLLTSEETQYF. Full variable domain (missing parts from reference TRBV28 and TRBJ2-5): DVKVTQSSRYLVKRTGEKVFLECVQDMDHENMFWYRQDPGLGLRLIYFSYDVKMKEKGDIPEGYSVSREKKERFSLILESASTNQTSMYLCASSSFNLLTSEETQYFGPGTRLLVL.

The sample holds many counts of this clonotype. V and J are TRBV2 and TRBJ2-1; 10 nucleotides line up with TRBD2. The CDR3 is made up of 14 amino acids. V was clipped by 4 bases and J by 7 bases; unmatched bases: 4. Per germline, CDR1 SNHLY and CDR2 FYNNEI. CDR3 bases: TGTGCCAGCAGTGGGCTAGCGGGAGTGAATGAGCAGTTCTTC. It specifies CASSGLAGVNEQFF. The entire variable domain, with the rest obtained from reference TRBV2 and TRBJ2-1, is as follows: EPEVTQTPSHQVTQMGQEVILRCVPISNHLYFYWYRQILGQKVEFLVSFYNNEISEKSEIFDDQFSVERPDGSNFTLKIRSTKLEDSAMYFCASSGLAGVNEQFFGPGTRLTVL.

This chain joins TRBV7-9 and TRBJ2-1; tentative D call: TRBD1 (6 bases). The CDR3 runs to 14 residues. V was shortened by 5 bases and J by 6 bases, with 14 bases between the two germline ends. Germline CDR1 reads SEHNR; CDR2 reads FQNEAQ (reference sequence). The CDR3 sequence is CASSLREGVNEQFF. The CDR3 coding sequence is TGTGCCAGCAGCCTCCGTGAGGGGGTCAATGAGCAGTTCTTC.

This clonotype has just one count. Given a much more abundant clone one base away, this may be a read error. CDR3 sequence: CTSSYGQGPTEAFF. In DNA, the CDR3 is TGTACCAGCAGTTATGGTCAGGGACCCACTGAAGCTTTCTTT. The V gene is TRBV6-9, the J gene TRBJ1-1; maybe TRBD1 (5 bases). CDR3 length: 14 amino acids. Germline CDR1 and CDR2: MNHGY and SVAAGI.

This clonotype has at least ten counts. The chain is built from TRBV28 and TRBJ2-1; D not resolved. V was trimmed by 6 bases and J by 0 bases, leaving 12 bases between them. CDR1 is MDHEN and CDR2 is SYDVKM in the germline V gene. The CDR3 loop spans 15 amino acids. The CDR3 DNA reads as TGTGCCAGCAGCGCTGACTCGAGCTCCTACAATGAGCAGTTCTTC. This gives the protein CASSADSSSYNEQFF.

This clonotype was found many times. V is TRBV12-3 or TRBV12-4 and J is TRBJ1-1, with D possibly TRBD1 on 6 matching bases. The CDR3 contains 15 residues. V was clipped by 1 base and J by 3 bases, with 12 bases between them. CDR3 coding DNA: TGTGCCAGCAGTTTAGATCAGGGGCGCGACACTGAAGCTTTCTTT. As protein: CASSLDQGRDTEAFF.

The V gene is TRBV20-1, the J gene TRBJ1-1; 9 positions match TRBD1. Per the germline V gene, CDR1 is DFQATT and CDR2 is SNEGSKA (reference sequence). The length of the CDR3 is 16 residues. The V gene end was trimmed by 0 bases and the J gene end by 5 bases; junction bases not matched to a gene: 10. CDR3: CSARDLGTGRRTEAFF. The CDR3 DNA sequence: TGCAGTGCTAGAGATTTGGGGACAGGGCGGCGGACTGAAGCTTTCTTT.